The clone carrying this T cell receptor (beta chain) was picked up one time. These data belong to a study of shared clonotypes between healthy human individuals. Sequenced by immunoSEQ multiplex PCR; TCRdb stores in-frame clones only, minus some. The table includes approximately 1.5 million clones, 98% detected once. V was cut by 1 base and J by 7 bases, with 10 bases left in between. Germline V gene sequence: CDR1 SGHVS, CDR2 FQNEAQ. The CDR3 has 13 amino acids. The sample was naive CD4+ T cells sorted from blood. Subset given: CD45RA+ positively selected. V usage is TRBV7-8 and J usage is TRBJ1-1; TRBD1 is a possible D gene (5 bases). The sequence was collected from a young man in good health. CDR3 in DNA: TGTGCCAGCAGCTTAGTGGGGGAGAGTGAAGCTTTCTTT. Encoded protein: CASSLVGESEAFF.